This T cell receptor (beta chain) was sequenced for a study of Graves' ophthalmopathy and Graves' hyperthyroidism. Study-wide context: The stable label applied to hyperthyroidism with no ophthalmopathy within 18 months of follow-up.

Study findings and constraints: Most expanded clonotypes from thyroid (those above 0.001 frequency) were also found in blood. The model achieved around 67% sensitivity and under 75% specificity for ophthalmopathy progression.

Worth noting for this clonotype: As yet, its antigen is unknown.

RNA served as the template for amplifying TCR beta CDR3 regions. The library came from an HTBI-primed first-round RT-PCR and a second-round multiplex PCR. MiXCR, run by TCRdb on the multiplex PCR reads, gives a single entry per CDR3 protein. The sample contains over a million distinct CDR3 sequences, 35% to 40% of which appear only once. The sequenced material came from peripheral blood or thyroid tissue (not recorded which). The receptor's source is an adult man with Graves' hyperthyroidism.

The CDR3 region has the DNA TGTGCCAGCAGTTACTCTTCAGGGGATGGCTACACCTTC. Residues: CASSYSSGDGYTF. The gene calls are TRBV6-5 and TRBJ1-2; possibly TRBD1 for D (6 bases). The CDR3 runs 13 residues. Germline CDR1 MNHEY, CDR2 SVGAGI. V lost 0 bases and J lost 6, with 8 bases in between.